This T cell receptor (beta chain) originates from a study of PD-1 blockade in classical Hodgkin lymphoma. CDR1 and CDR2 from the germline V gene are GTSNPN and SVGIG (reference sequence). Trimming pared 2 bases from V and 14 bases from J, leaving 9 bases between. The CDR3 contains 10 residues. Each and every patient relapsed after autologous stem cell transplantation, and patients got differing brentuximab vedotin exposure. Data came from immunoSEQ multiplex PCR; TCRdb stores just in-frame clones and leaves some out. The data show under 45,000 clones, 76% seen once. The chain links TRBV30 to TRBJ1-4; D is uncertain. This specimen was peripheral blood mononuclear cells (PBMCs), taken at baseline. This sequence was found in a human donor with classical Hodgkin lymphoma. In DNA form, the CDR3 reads TGTGCCTGGAGTTGGTTCTCGCTGTTTTTT. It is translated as CAWSWFSLFF.